This T cell receptor (beta chain) was identified in a study of blood T cells in healthy people across ages (dated by TCRdb to between 2014 and 2017). About the study as a whole: In model experiments, roughly one uniquely barcoded TCR beta cDNA molecule per two T cells was captured by template switching. The study measured age-related changes in TCR beta repertoire diversity using deep sequencing normalized with unique cDNA molecular identifiers. Donors were grouped into four age groups: young (average roughly 15 years), middle-aged (39), aged (around 56) and long-lived (about 82). To avoid experimental bias, donors of different ages were randomly spread across the sequencing lanes. For two donors (one aged 18 to 30 and one aged 80 or older), the study analyzed two additional independent replicas of 1 million unique cDNA reads from the same blood draw.

The paper as a whole reports these results and caveats: Because profiling used bulk unsorted PBMCs, naive and antigen-experienced compartments could not be compared conclusively. The long-lived group showed more naive CD4+ T cells, fewer expanded clones and increased TCR diversity than the aged group, suggesting age selection. There was a strong correlation between observed TCR beta diversity and the percentage of naive T cells measured by flow cytometry. The CMV infection status of donors was not known, potentially confounding age-related changes in expanded clonotypes. Total diversity estimates from one million sequenced T cells were considered lower bounds and underestimates. As age increased, observed TCR beta diversity per million T cells dropped in a roughly linear way, and a significant reduction was already evident by age about 36.

Trimming accounts for 5 bases at V and 14 bases at J, while the number of junction bases matched to no gene is 17. The CDR3, cysteine through phenylalanine, is 14 amino acids long. Of all the DNA, just the CDR3 is kept, 42 bases in frame from base 1. The germline V gene encodes CDR1 DFQATT and CDR2 SNEGSKA (reference sequence). As to this clonotype: Its antigen remains unidentified. Base qualities are not provided; no much larger clone lies one nucleotide away.

Systemically healthy Caucasian individuals from Russia, approximately 39 in total and aged about 6 to 90 years, were included as donors. Around 9.7 milliliters of peripheral blood were collected from each donor into EDTA-treated Vacutainer tubes. Ficoll-Paque density-gradient centrifugation was used to isolate PBMCs, with at least 6.5 million per sample. Total RNA, at least 6 micrograms per sample, was extracted from PBMCs with Trizol reagent. The percentages of naive CD45RAhigh/CD27high T cells were determined by flow cytometry on a PBMC aliquot from every donor. Library method: 5' RACE. Sequencing took place on an Illumina HiSeq 2500. A second roughly 6 to 12 cycle PCR used a sample-barcoded 5' primer and a J-beta primer mix. Each TCR beta cDNA molecule received a unique molecular identifier from a template-switch 5' adaptor carrying 12 random nucleotides. At least 2.5 million CDR3-containing paired-end reads were obtained from each sample. The Mint cDNA synthesis kit, primed by a TRBC-specific oligonucleotide, was used to synthesize first-strand cDNA from all RNA. Following uracil-DNA glycosylase treatment, all cDNA underwent a first 18-cycle PCR with the universal primers M1SS and BC2_uni_R. As for the original processing: For normalization, 1 million high-quality reads were randomly selected from each sample, with every read carrying a distinct molecular identifier. Reads with shared molecular identifiers were discarded instead of being binned into consensus sequences. MiTCR, run with a Q25 quality threshold and the strictest error-elimination algorithm, handled CDR3 identification, clonotype clustering and error correction. A nonparametric unseen species model with Euler transformation was used to estimate lower-bound total TCR beta diversity. The public reads were reprocessed in TCRdb via fastp at Q25 and MiXCR, keeping in-frame beta chains. For every CDR3 protein sequence, its rows merge into one entry that carries the most common genes and DNA. TCRdb, rather than the study authors, made the V and J calls. The sample contains more than 700,000 distinct CDR3 sequences, 40% to 65% of them found a single time. Together, the top ten hold roughly 40% of the sample.

The V gene is TRBV20-1 and the J gene is TRBJ2-3; TRBD2 matches 9 bases in the middle. The origin of this receptor is an elderly man in good health. Sequenced input: blood. The DNA sequence is as follows: TGCAGTGCTGCCCCCCTAGCGGGGCACAGATACGCGTATTTT. Translated, this gives CSAAPLAGHRYAYF.